This T cell receptor beta chain is from a study of circulating CD8 cells and anti-PD-1 response in melanoma. About the research overall: Nivolumab was given intravenously at 3 mg/kg every 2 weeks. About 45% of the 13 patients had prior targeted therapy or immunotherapy; seven did not.

Using around 16 ng of total RNA, TCR libraries were made with the QIAseq Immune Repertoire TCR panel. One entry per CDR3 protein results from TCRdb running MiXCR on the reads. The top ten clones hold roughly 7.1% of a sample with around 700 distinct CDR3 sequences, 6.1% of them seen once. From live CD3+CD8+TCRalphabeta+ cells, four PD-1 and/or TIGIT subsets were sorted. V was clipped by 10 bases and J by 8 bases; unmatched bases: 9. Germline loops: CDR1 MDHEN, CDR2 SYDVKM. The CDR3 is made up of 13 amino acids. This clonotype is termed large (0.1 to 1%). The V and J genes are TRBV28 and TRBJ2-3; TRBD2 agrees at 10 bases. The material was CD8+ T cells from PBMCs, obtained at baseline or after one month of anti-PD-1 therapy (not recorded which). This sequence originates from a human donor with melanoma. The DNA of the CDR3 is TGTGCCACTTCCGGGCTAGCGGGAGCTACGCAGTATTTT. Its translation: CATSGLAGATQYF.